Listed below are T cell receptor beta chains from one sample, sequenced in a study of blood T cell repertoires in COVID-19. The repertoire was sequenced with immunoSEQ multiplex PCR; TCRdb's copy has only in-frame clones and lacks some. The sample has about 300,000 clones, around 89% seen once. Sequences were obtained from peripheral blood. Receptors originate from a woman under 40 who had recovered from COVID-19. The CDR3 runs from the conserved cysteine through the conserved F or W. D genes are given only for firm matches. Clone size is given for some rows only: seen once, a few or many times, or a class if the clone is expanded.

clone_size d_call j_call v_call cdr3_aa cdr3_nt
- TRBD2 TRBJ2-1 TRBV5-4 CASSSATSGGFNEQFF TGTGCCAGCAGCTCCGCCACTAGCGGGGGGTTCAATGAGCAGTTCTTC
once - TRBJ2-7 TRBV6-6 CASRPINLQAQYF TGTGCCAGCAGACCGATCAACCTGCAGGCCCAGTACTTC
once TRBD1 TRBJ1-5 TRBV5-1 CASSPDPTGGGLVGNQPQHF TGCGCCAGCAGCCCGGATCCGACAGGGGGAGGCTTGGTCGGCAATCAGCCCCAGCATTTT
many TRBD1 TRBJ2-3 TRBV5-4 CASTIGTGTQYF TGTGCCAGCACCATCGGGACAGGCACGCAGTATTTT
- TRBD2 TRBJ2-5 TRBV28 CASVTGGPGETQYF TGTGCCAGCGTCACGGGGGGGCCAGGGGAGACCCAGTACTTC
- - TRBJ1-5 TRBV19 CASSVERLSSNQPQHF TGTGCCAGTAGTGTCGAGAGACTGAGCAGCAATCAGCCCCAGCATTTT
- - TRBJ1-4 TRBV5-4 CASSLGGQATNEKLFF TGTGCCAGCAGCTTGGGGGGGCAGGCAACTAATGAAAAACTGTTTTTT
- - TRBJ2-5 TRBV7-2 CASSTDFLAQYF TGTGCCAGCAGCACGGACTTCCTGGCCCAGTACTTC
- TRBD1 TRBJ1-6 TRBV18 CASSPSSAQGAHSPLHF TGTGCCAGCTCACCTTCGTCCGCACAGGGGGCGCATTCACCCCTCCACTTT
- TRBD1 TRBJ1-2 TRBV5-1 CASRRDSAVYGYTF TGCGCCAGCAGGAGGGACAGTGCTGTATATGGCTACACCTTC
- - TRBJ1-5 TRBV28 CASSLWRASSNQPQHF TGTGCCAGCAGTTTATGGCGGGCTAGCTCGAATCAGCCCCAGCATTTT
- - TRBJ1-5 TRBV7-2 CASSLVVDQPQHF TGTGCCAGCAGCTTAGTCGTAGATCAGCCCCAGCATTTT
- TRBD1 TRBJ2-1 TRBV18 CASSPLGTAEQFF TGTGCCAGCTCACCACTAGGGACAGCGGAGCAGTTCTTC
- - TRBJ1-2 TRBV6-5 CASSLQGRYGYTF TGTGCCAGCAGTTTGCAGGGGCGGTATGGCTACACCTTC
- - TRBJ1-1 TRBV9 CASSARTDTEAFF TGTGCCAGCAGCGCCAGAACCGACACTGAAGCTTTCTTT
- TRBD2 TRBJ2-3 TRBV4-2 CASSPFLAGGADTQYF TGTGCCAGCAGCCCTTTCCTAGCGGGGGGTGCAGATACGCAGTATTTT
- - TRBJ1-4 TRBV6-1 CASREGQLNEKLFF TGTGCCAGCAGAGAAGGACAGCTAAATGAAAAACTGTTTTTT
- TRBD2 TRBJ2-3 TRBV5-4 CASSLRAGPTNTQYF TGTGCCAGCAGCTTAAGAGCGGGGCCCACCAATACGCAGTATTTT
- - TRBJ2-1 TRBV4-2 CASSQDIIDEQFF TGTGCCAGCAGCCAAGATATAATCGATGAGCAGTTCTTC
- TRBD1 TRBJ1-6 TRBV5-1 CASSRWEQGARGSSPLHF TGCGCCAGCAGCAGGTGGGAACAGGGGGCGCGGGGTAGTTCACCCCTCCACTTT
- TRBD1 TRBJ2-7 TRBV10-1 CASMWVTGDSYEQYF TGCGCCAGCATGTGGGTGACAGGGGACTCCTACGAGCAGTACTTC
- - TRBJ1-3 TRBV7-9 CASSAVASGNTIYF TGTGCCAGCAGCGCAGTCGCCTCTGGAAACACCATATATTTT
- TRBD2 TRBJ2-1 TRBV29-1 CSAGAGGVSYNEQFF TGCAGCGCTGGAGCGGGGGGGGTTTCCTACAATGAGCAGTTCTTC